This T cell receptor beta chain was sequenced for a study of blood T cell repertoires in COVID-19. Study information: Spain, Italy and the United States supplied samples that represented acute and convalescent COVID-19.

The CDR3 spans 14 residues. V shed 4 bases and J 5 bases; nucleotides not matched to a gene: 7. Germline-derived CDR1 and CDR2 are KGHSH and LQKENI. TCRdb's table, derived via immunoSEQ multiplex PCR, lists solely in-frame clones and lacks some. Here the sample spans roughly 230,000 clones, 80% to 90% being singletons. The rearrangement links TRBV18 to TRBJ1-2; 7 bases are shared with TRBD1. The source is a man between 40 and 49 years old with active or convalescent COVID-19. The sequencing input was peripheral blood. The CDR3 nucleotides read TGTGCCAGCTCACAGTCGGGACAGAGGTATGGCTACACCTTC. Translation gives CASSQSGQRYGYTF.